Listed below are T cell receptor beta chains from one sample, sequenced in a study of CD8+CD57+ T cells in acquired aplastic anemia. MiXCR, run by TCRdb on the reads, gives a single entry per CDR3 protein. The table has about 160,000 distinct CDR3 sequences, roughly 43% seen once. Sequenced input: sorted CD4+, CD8+, or CD8+CD57+ T cells (not recorded which) from PBMCs. The receptors come from a human donor with aplastic anemia. Both conserved end residues are part of each CDR3. Each record gives: J gene, V gene, CDR3 protein.

j_call: TRBJ2-2
v_call: TRBV6-6
cdr3_aa: CASTRTANTGELIF

j_call: TRBJ1-1
v_call: TRBV7-9
cdr3_aa: CASRTGGEPEAFF

j_call: TRBJ2-5
v_call: TRBV5-5
cdr3_aa: CASSQTGTEETQYF

j_call: TRBJ2-7
v_call: TRBV11-1
cdr3_aa: CASSLPSGASVSDEQYF

j_call: TRBJ1-2
v_call: TRBV20-1
cdr3_aa: CSAHPPGQPLRGYTF

j_call: TRBJ2-7
v_call: TRBV20-1
cdr3_aa: CSASLLYEQYF

j_call: TRBJ1-4
v_call: TRBV2
cdr3_aa: CASSKDRENEKLFF

j_call: TRBJ1-1
v_call: TRBV9
cdr3_aa: CASSVVGQGNTEAFF

j_call: TRBJ2-1
v_call: TRBV6-4
cdr3_aa: CASSDSRLAGFNEQFF

j_call: TRBJ2-2
v_call: TRBV7-3
cdr3_aa: CASSSDDRVGVTGELFF

j_call: TRBJ2-1
v_call: TRBV24-1
cdr3_aa: CATTPTSGASYNEQFF

j_call: TRBJ1-6
v_call: TRBV27
cdr3_aa: CASRFTYNSPLHF

j_call: TRBJ2-3
v_call: TRBV7-2
cdr3_aa: CASSLRGDGTQYF

j_call: TRBJ2-5
v_call: TRBV5-1
cdr3_aa: CASTDRAQETQYF

j_call: TRBJ2-3
v_call: TRBV20-1
cdr3_aa: CSARVGSSTDTQYF

j_call: TRBJ2-3
v_call: TRBV7-2
cdr3_aa: CASSTPVNTDTQYF

j_call: TRBJ1-5
v_call: TRBV10-3
cdr3_aa: CAIRGAKGQPQHF

j_call: TRBJ2-1
v_call: TRBV25-1
cdr3_aa: CASTRINEQFF

j_call: TRBJ2-3
v_call: TRBV5-1
cdr3_aa: CASSALGLAEADTQYF

j_call: TRBJ2-1
v_call: TRBV29-1
cdr3_aa: CSVWKGGNEQFF

j_call: TRBJ1-1
v_call: TRBV10-3
cdr3_aa: CAISDGWIEGTEAFF

j_call: TRBJ2-2
v_call: TRBV20-1
cdr3_aa: CSARVSPGQGHTGELFF

j_call: TRBJ1-6
v_call: TRBV10-2
cdr3_aa: CASSEDLVSPLHF

j_call: TRBJ2-5
v_call: TRBV10-3
cdr3_aa: CASRHPAGVGKVETQYF

j_call: TRBJ2-2
v_call: TRBV9
cdr3_aa: CASSVMDLANTGELFF

j_call: TRBJ2-1
v_call: TRBV5-6
cdr3_aa: CASSPPRRTYNEQFF

j_call: TRBJ1-5
v_call: TRBV12-3/TRBV12-4
cdr3_aa: CASRAEGNQPQHF

j_call: TRBJ2-1
v_call: TRBV7-6
cdr3_aa: CASSLEASGSGQSSYNEQFF

j_call: TRBJ1-1
v_call: TRBV7-2
cdr3_aa: CASSPGQGKNTEAFF

j_call: TRBJ1-4
v_call: TRBV15
cdr3_aa: CATSRGNEKLFF

j_call: TRBJ1-5
v_call: TRBV20-1
cdr3_aa: CSASDQGSNRGQPQHF

j_call: TRBJ2-7
v_call: TRBV20-1
cdr3_aa: CSASRTVYEQYF

j_call: TRBJ2-3
v_call: TRBV15
cdr3_aa: CATSRQRTSATDTQYF

j_call: TRBJ1-3
v_call: TRBV25-1
cdr3_aa: CASSEWGTGIAIYF

j_call: TRBJ2-3
v_call: TRBV5-1
cdr3_aa: CASSSLPGDTQYF

j_call: TRBJ2-5
v_call: TRBV7-7
cdr3_aa: CASSPTSGSWETQYF

j_call: TRBJ2-1
v_call: TRBV2
cdr3_aa: CASRSGKNEQFF

j_call: TRBJ1-2
v_call: TRBV9
cdr3_aa: CASSHSTMMGYTF

j_call: TRBJ2-1
v_call: TRBV24-1
cdr3_aa: CATSSAQASSYNEQFF

j_call: TRBJ2-7
v_call: TRBV7-2
cdr3_aa: CASSLLGGPPSYEQYF

j_call: TRBJ2-5
v_call: TRBV20-1
cdr3_aa: CSARREETQYF

j_call: TRBJ1-1
v_call: TRBV7-9
cdr3_aa: CASSLHRENTEAFF

j_call: TRBJ2-3
v_call: TRBV7-9
cdr3_aa: CASSLNPDRSTDTQYF

j_call: TRBJ2-7
v_call: TRBV5-1
cdr3_aa: CASSLGASRYEQYF

j_call: TRBJ1-1
v_call: TRBV25-1
cdr3_aa: CASSEGQPYEAFF

j_call: TRBJ1-2
v_call: TRBV24-1
cdr3_aa: CATSADWGGYTF

j_call: TRBJ2-7
v_call: TRBV25-1
cdr3_aa: CARGTGRGEQYF

j_call: TRBJ2-1
v_call: TRBV7-8
cdr3_aa: CASSLEASGSGEQFF

j_call: TRBJ2-3
v_call: TRBV20-1
cdr3_aa: CSARVGSGGAVDTQYF

j_call: TRBJ1-2
v_call: TRBV29-1
cdr3_aa: CSVRDNSYGYTF

j_call: TRBJ2-7
v_call: TRBV10-3
cdr3_aa: CAIKRRGQHSYEQYF

j_call: TRBJ2-7
v_call: TRBV25-1
cdr3_aa: CASSGLAYEQYF